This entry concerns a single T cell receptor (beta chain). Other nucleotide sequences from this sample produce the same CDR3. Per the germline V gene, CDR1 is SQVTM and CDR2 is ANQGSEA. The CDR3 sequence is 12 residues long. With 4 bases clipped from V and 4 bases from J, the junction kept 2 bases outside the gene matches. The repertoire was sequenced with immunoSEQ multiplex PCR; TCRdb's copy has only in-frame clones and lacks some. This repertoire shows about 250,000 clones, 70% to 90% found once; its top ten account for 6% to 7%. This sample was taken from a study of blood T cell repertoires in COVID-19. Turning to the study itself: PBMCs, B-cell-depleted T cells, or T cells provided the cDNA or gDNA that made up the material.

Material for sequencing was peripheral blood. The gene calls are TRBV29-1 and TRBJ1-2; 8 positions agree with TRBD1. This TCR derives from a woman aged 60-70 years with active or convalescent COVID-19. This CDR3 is CSVGTGTYGYTF. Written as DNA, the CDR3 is TGCAGCGTTGGGACAGGGACCTATGGCTACACCTTC.